Following are 23 T cell receptor beta chains from one sample sequenced in a study of technical replicates of blood from several donors (dated by TCRdb to the late 2010s). Libraries were prepared through the immunoSEQ multiplex PCR assay. TCRdb mirrors the immuneACCESS table, restricted to in-frame sequences. Some clones are absent from its copies; in checked studies, under half trace to an unresolved V gene, and the reason for the others is unknown. This sample lists tens of thousands of clones; about 92% were detected once. The top ten hold around 0.4% of the sample. Material: T cells isolated from PBMCs. The receptors here all came from a human donor in good health.

The V gene is TRBV6-1, the J gene TRBJ2-7; D call uncertain. The ends were cut back, 5 bases at V and 3 bases at J, with 5 bases in the middle. The CDR3 covers 11 residues. CDR1 is MNHNS, CDR2 SASEGT, per germline. CDR3 loop: CASSWSYEQYF. The CDR3 nucleotides read TGTGCCAGCAGTTGGAGCTACGAGCAGTACTTC.

The rearrangement joins TRBV23-1 to TRBJ2-5; TRBD1 aligns across 9 bases. TRBV23-1 is an ORF, with its function uncertain. The trim removed 10 bases at V and 7 bases at J, leaving 4 bases unmatched. The CDR3 has 11 residues. The CDR3 region is CAKQGAGTQYF. The CDR3 nucleotides are TGCGCCAAACAGGGGGCCGGGACCCAGTACTTC.

The genes are TRBV11-3 and TRBJ2-1; D uncertain. The CDR3 contains 13 residues. V lost 5 bases and J 6 bases, leaving 11 bases between the germline ends. CDR1 is SGHNT, CDR2 YENEEA, per germline. The CDR3 spells CASSQDMSNEQFF. The CDR3, as DNA: TGTGCCAGCAGCCAAGACATGTCCAATGAGCAGTTCTTC.

This chain uses TRBV11-2 with TRBJ1-3, with a weak D call TRBD1 (6 bases). Germline-derived CDR1 and CDR2 are SGHAT and FQNNGV. Trimming took 3 bases from V and 2 from J, leaving 11 bases between them. This CDR3 has 15 amino acids. The DNA for the CDR3 is TGTGCCAGCAGCTTCGGGAGGGGGACTGGAAACACCATATATTTT. This codes for CASSFGRGTGNTIYF.

The chain links TRBV10-3 to TRBJ2-3; 8 bases are a match to TRBD1. Germline CDR1 and CDR2: ENHRY and SYGVKD. CDR3 length equals 15 residues. Germline trimming cut 4 bases from V and 2 bases from J; bases unmatched to any gene: 5. The CDR3 DNA reads as TGTGCCATCAGTGGTGGACAGGGCGCCACAGATACGCAGTATTTT. It codes for CAISGGQGATDTQYF.

Notes on this clone: A read error may account for a junction end that differs from germline. The chain is built from TRBV6-1 and TRBJ2-7, with TRBD1 as a possible D gene (5 bases). Per germline, CDR1 MNHNS and CDR2 SASEGT. This CDR3 comprises 12 residues. In DNA, the CDR3 is TGTGCCAGCAGTGAAAGTTGGGGCCTTGAGGTCTTC. This encodes CASSESWGLEVF.

Only a few counts were recorded for this clone. The V call is TRBV7-3, the J call TRBJ2-3; D not resolved. Germline loops: CDR1 SGHTA, CDR2 FQGTGA. Trimming left V 2 bases short and J 1 base short, with 7 bases between. CDR3 length equals 14 residues. The CDR3 nucleotides are TGTGCCAGCAGCTTATTGGGCCGCACAGATACGCAGTATTTT. Its protein is CASSLLGRTDTQYF.

This sequence joins TRBV7-3 and TRBJ2-2; 9 bases are a match to TRBD1. The CDR3 extends over 16 amino acids. Looked up from germline, CDR1 is SGHTA and CDR2 is FQGTGA. The J segment lost 4 bases and the V segment lost 0 bases, leaving 3 bases of the junction unmatched. CDR3 nucleotide sequence: TGTGCCAGCAGCTTAACCGGGACAGGGTTCACCGGGGAGCTGTTTTTT. Translated: CASSLTGTGFTGELFF.

The chain combines TRBV6-6 with TRBJ2-7; D is ambiguous. Germline V gene data show CDR1 as MNHNY and CDR2 as SVGAGI (reference sequence). The CDR3 loop spans 12 amino acids. The V end lost 6 bases, the J end lost 4 bases, and 10 bases lay between the germline ends. The CDR3 region has the DNA TGTGCCAGCAGAGACTCCCAATACGAGCAGTACTTC. Protein sequence: CASRDSQYEQYF.

This chain uses TRBV19 with TRBJ1-5; unclear D gene. Germline V gives CDR1 LNHDA, CDR2 SQIVND (reference sequence). The ends were cut back, 6 bases at V and 0 bases at J, with 12 bases in the middle. There are 15 residues in the CDR3. The chain's CDR3 is CASSTTDDSNQPQHF. The CDR3 nucleotides are TGTGCCAGTAGCACGACTGACGATAGCAATCAGCCCCAGCATTTT.

This clone was found once. The chain is built from TRBV6-9 and TRBJ2-6; no definite D call. This CDR3 region has 14 residues. Trimming stripped 6 bases from V and 5 bases from J, with 11 bases between. Germline assignment: CDR1 MNHGY and CDR2 SVAAGI. CDR3 nucleotides: TGTGCCAGCAGACGACAAAGTCGGGCCAACGTCCTGACTTTC. It encodes CASRRQSRANVLTF.

V usage is TRBV28 and J usage is TRBJ2-7; TRBD1 is a possible D gene (6 bases). The CDR3 loop spans 15 amino acids. Germline CDR1 is MDHEN and CDR2 is SYDVKM. Between the trimmed V and J ends, which lost 3 bases and 2 bases, there was a span of 14 bases. CDR3 DNA: TGTGCCAGCAGTTTTCCTGCAGGGGTCACCTACGAGCAGTACTTC. Translating gives CASSFPAGVTYEQYF.

The chain is built from TRBV6-1 and TRBJ1-2, with 9 bases matching TRBD1. The trim removed 2 bases at V and 8 bases at J, leaving 9 bases unmatched. The germline CDR1 and CDR2 sequences are MNHNS and SASEGT. This CDR3 spans 15 amino acids. DNA for the CDR3: TGTGCCAGCAGTGAAAGTTTGGACAGGGGTAACGGCTACACCTTC. It encodes CASSESLDRGNGYTF.

The chain uses TRBV5-4 and TRBJ1-2; 7 nucleotides match TRBD1. The J segment lost 4 bases and the V segment lost 4 bases, leaving 13 bases of the junction unmatched. The germline V gene encodes CDR1 SGHNT and CDR2 YYREEE (reference sequence). CDR3 length: 16 amino acids. CDR3 loop: CASSTAQTGTTYGYTF. CDR3 DNA sequence: TGTGCCAGCAGCACCGCGCAGACAGGGACGACCTATGGCTACACCTTC.

Only one count was recorded for this clone. The V and J genes are TRBV28 and TRBJ2-7; TRBD2 is a possible D gene (6 bases). The CDR3 length is 14 residues. Trimming removed 7 bases from V and 6 bases from J, with 19 bases in between. Germline loops: CDR1 MDHEN, CDR2 SYDVKM. The CDR3 coding sequence is TGTGCCAGCAAATGGGACTTCCCCCTCGGCGAGCAGTACTTC. Translation gives CASKWDFPLGEQYF. The entire variable domain, with the rest obtained from reference TRBV28 and TRBJ2-7, is as follows: DVKVTQSSRYLVKRTGEKVFLECVQDMDHENMFWYRQDPGLGLRLIYFSYDVKMKEKGDIPEGYSVSREKKERFSLILESASTNQTSMYLCASKWDFPLGEQYFGPGTRLTVT.

The genes are TRBV27 and TRBJ2-1; D call uncertain. The CDR3 contains 14 residues. V shed 3 bases and J shed 2 bases, with 8 bases lying between them. Per the germline V gene, CDR1 is MNHEY and CDR2 is SMNVEV (reference sequence). DNA of the CDR3: TGTGCCAGCAGTTTTCGACGGGCCTACAATGAGCAGTTCTTC. Protein product: CASSFRRAYNEQFF.

This chain links TRBV7-9 with TRBJ2-3; D remains unclear. The CDR3 runs 13 residues. V was clipped by 1 base and J by 1 base, with 3 bases between them. CDR1 is SEHNR and CDR2 is FQNEAQ in the germline V gene (reference sequence). The CDR3 loop reads CASSLGGTDTQYF. The CDR3 coding sequence is TGTGCCAGCAGCTTAGGAGGCACAGATACGCAGTATTTT. The full variable domain, completed using reference TRBV7-9 and TRBJ2-3, is DTGVSQNPRHKITKRGQNVTFRCDPISEHNRLYWYRQTLGQGPEFLTYFQNEAQLEKSRLLSDRFSAERPKGSFSTLEIQRTEQGDSAMYLCASSLGGTDTQYFGPGTRLTVL.

The rearrangement links TRBV5-4 to TRBJ1-2, with TRBD1 matching 8 bases. CDR3 length: 13 residues. In germline, CDR1 is SGHNT, CDR2 YYREEE (reference sequence). Losses at the gene ends were 4 bases for V and 2 bases for J; bases not matched to a gene: 1. This chain's CDR3 is CASSAGGNYGYTF. In nucleotides, the CDR3 is TGTGCCAGCAGCGCAGGGGGCAACTATGGCTACACCTTC.

This chain joins TRBV10-3 and TRBJ2-2; 7 bases line up with TRBD2. Germline CDR1 ENHRY, CDR2 SYGVKD. J was trimmed by 6 bases and V by 3 bases; bases with no gene match: 7. The length of the CDR3 is 15 residues. The CDR3 nucleotides are TGTGCCATCAGTGATCCCCGACTAGCAGCCGGGGAGCTGTTTTTT. Residues: CAISDPRLAAGELFF.

The genes are TRBV5-5 and TRBJ1-2, with D unresolved. Trimming removed 4 bases from V and 5 bases from J, with 12 bases in between. Germline V CDR1 and CDR2: SGHKS, YYEKEE (reference sequence). The CDR3 runs to 13 residues. This CDR3 is CASSPGEGYGYTF. The CDR3 DNA is TGTGCCAGCAGCCCGGGTGAAGGATATGGCTACACCTTC.

V is TRBV28 and J is TRBJ2-5, with TRBD1 identical over 12 bases. Trimming at V came to 6 bases and at J to 5 bases, leaving 7 bases not matched to a gene. The V gene's germline CDR1 is MDHEN and CDR2 SYDVKM. The CDR3 loop spans 15 amino acids. The CDR3 sequence is CASSYRDRGLETQYF. In nucleotides, the CDR3 is TGTGCCAGCAGCTATCGGGACAGGGGGCTGGAGACCCAGTACTTC.

This sequence joins TRBV30 and TRBJ1-1; D not certain. The CDR3 sequence is 12 residues long. Germline loops: CDR1 GTSNPN, CDR2 SVGIG (reference sequence). V gave up 5 bases and J gave up 8 bases, with 15 bases separating them. The CDR3 DNA follows: TGTGCCTGGGACATCGGCCCGGTCGAAGCTTTCTTT. Its translation is CAWDIGPVEAFF.

The chain carries TRBV27 and TRBJ2-1; 7 bases map to TRBD2. V lost 4 bases, J lost 6 bases, and 3 bases stayed unmatched. From germline, CDR1 is MNHEY and CDR2 SMNVEV (reference sequence). CDR3 length: 13 residues. CDR3 nucleotides: TGTGCCAGCAGTTGGGACTACTTCAATGAGCAGTTCTTC. Protein sequence: CASSWDYFNEQFF.